This is a list of T cell receptor beta chains from one sample in a study of a mutant IDH1 vaccine in newly diagnosed glioma. Generated by immunoSEQ multiplex PCR, the TCRdb table keeps only in-frame clones and is missing some. Among some 38,000 clones listed, 75% were seen once. Antigens for these TCRs are unknown. Source: PBMCs, taken from a glioma patient whose treatment included an IDH1 peptide vaccine. These receptors originate from a man between 35 and 55 years old with glioma. Both conserved end residues are part of each CDR3. The order of the fields is J gene, CDR3 length, D gene, clone size, V gene, CDR3 protein, CDR3 DNA. D genes are given only for firm matches. Rows may omit the clone size; those that give it use once, few, many or a size class.

TRBJ1-5	17	.	.	TRBV19	CASSPGGGVVSNQPQHF	TGTGCCAGTAGTCCTGGTGGAGGGGTTGTTAGCAATCAGCCCCAGCATTTT
TRBJ1-2	13	.	.	TRBV30	CAWKERGSYGYTF	TGTGCCTGGAAAGAACGGGGTTCATATGGCTACACCTTC
TRBJ2-1	15	TRBD2	.	TRBV7-2	CASSSGLAGGGEQFF	TGTGCCAGCAGCTCCGGACTAGCGGGAGGGGGTGAGCAGTTCTTC
TRBJ2-7	15	.	.	TRBV2	CASSGGQVTSYEQYF	TGTGCCAGCAGTGGGGGCCAGGTCACCTCCTACGAGCAGTACTTC
TRBJ2-3	17	.	.	TRBV4-1	CASSQDPGDYITDTQYF	TGCGCCAGCAGCCAAGACCCAGGGGATTACATCACAGATACGCAGTATTTT
TRBJ2-3	14	.	.	TRBV10-3	CAISGAGIADTQYF	TGTGCCATCAGTGGGGCGGGTATCGCAGATACGCAGTATTTT
TRBJ2-2	17	TRBD2	.	TRBV19	CASSIDPSGRNTGELFF	TGTGCCAGTAGTATAGACCCTAGCGGGAGGAACACCGGGGAGCTGTTTTTT
TRBJ1-1	12	.	.	TRBV27	CASISQGFEAFF	TGTGCCAGCATCTCCCAGGGTTTCGAAGCTTTCTTT
TRBJ1-1	13	.	once	TRBV11-2	CASSRMGNTEAFF	TGTGCCAGCAGCCGCATGGGAAACACTGAAGCTTTCTTT
TRBJ1-4	15	TRBD1	.	TRBV6-5	CASSWTGGSNEKLFF	TGTGCCAGCAGTTGGACAGGGGGTAGTAATGAAAAACTGTTTTTT
TRBJ2-1	14	TRBD1	once	TRBV5-4	CASSLGQGYNEQFF	TGTGCCAGCAGCTTGGGACAGGGCTACAATGAGCAGTTCTTC
TRBJ2-5	16	.	.	TRBV7-2	CASSPREDRDQETQYF	TGTGCCAGCAGCCCAAGAGAGGACCGCGACCAAGAGACCCAGTACTTC
TRBJ1-4	14	.	.	TRBV5-6	CASSLREGPEKLFF	TGTGCCAGCAGCTTGAGGGAGGGGCCGGAAAAACTGTTTTTT
TRBJ2-1	15	.	.	TRBV7-2	CASSSLAIVDNEQFF	TGTGCCAGCAGCTCCCTGGCAATAGTGGACAATGAGCAGTTCTTC
TRBJ2-2	15	.	.	TRBV19	CASSKEGMDTGELFF	TGTGCCAGTAGTAAAGAGGGGATGGACACCGGGGAGCTGTTTTTT
TRBJ2-1	17	.	.	TRBV4-1	CASSQDLWASSYNEQFF	TGCGCCAGCAGCCAAGATCTATGGGCAAGCTCCTACAATGAGCAGTTCTTC
TRBJ1-1	15	.	once	TRBV2	CASTAVSLGNTEAFF	TGTGCCAGCACCGCGGTGAGCCTAGGGAACACTGAAGCTTTCTTT
TRBJ2-5	15	.	.	TRBV14	CASTIRPSGQETQYF	TGTGCCAGCACGATCAGGCCCTCGGGCCAAGAGACCCAGTACTTC
TRBJ1-2	15	.	.	TRBV4-3	CASSRSATANYGYTF	TGCGCCAGCAGCCGAAGCGCCACCGCTAACTATGGCTACACCTTC
TRBJ2-1	15	TRBD1	.	TRBV19	CASSITRTGGNEQFF	TGTGCCAGTAGTATAACCCGGACAGGGGGTAATGAGCAGTTCTTC
TRBJ1-2	13	.	.	TRBV30	CAWNEQELKRYTF	TGTGCCTGGAACGAACAGGAGCTAAAACGCTACACCTTC
TRBJ1-3	16	.	.	TRBV10-2	CATTNGGMESGNTIYF	TGCGCCACCACCAATGGGGGGATGGAATCTGGAAACACCATATATTTT
TRBJ2-7	15	.	.	TRBV25-1	CASSPRFGGLDEQYF	TGTGCCAGCAGTCCGAGATTTGGCGGTTTAGACGAGCAGTACTTC
TRBJ2-3	16	TRBD2	.	TRBV19	CASRQGLAGSLDTQYF	TGTGCCAGTAGACAAGGACTAGCGGGATCATTAGATACGCAGTATTTT
TRBJ2-7	14	TRBD2	.	TRBV7-8	CASSSLAGSYEQYF	TGTGCCAGCAGCTCACTAGCGGGAAGCTACGAGCAGTACTTC
TRBJ2-7	13	.	.	TRBV7-2	CASSFHFSYEQYF	TGTGCCAGCAGCTTCCACTTCTCCTACGAGCAGTACTTC
TRBJ2-7	14	.	.	TRBV11-2	CASSLGPKSYEQYF	TGTGCCAGCAGCTTAGGGCCCAAAAGCTACGAGCAGTACTTC
TRBJ1-6	12	.	.	TRBV5-1	CASSLENSPLHF	TGCGCCAGCAGCTTGGAAAATTCACCCCTCCACTTT
TRBJ1-3	12	.	.	TRBV7-9	CASSLQGNTIYF	TGTGCCAGCAGCTTACAAGGAAACACCATATATTTT
TRBJ1-1	10	.	.	TRBV29-1	CSVRHTEAFF	TGCAGCGTTAGACACACTGAAGCTTTCTTT
TRBJ2-2	14	.	.	TRBV2	CASSEALGAGELFF	TGTGCCAGCAGTGAAGCCTTAGGAGCCGGGGAGCTGTTTTTT
TRBJ2-1	19	.	once	TRBV4-1	CASSQVKGTYSGSYNEQFF	TGCGCCAGCAGCCAAGTAAAGGGGACTTATTCCGGCTCCTACAATGAGCAGTTCTTC
TRBJ1-5	15	TRBD1	few	TRBV19	CASVSTGTGKQPQHF	TGTGCCAGTGTTTCAACCGGGACAGGGAAACAGCCCCAGCATTTT
TRBJ2-3	14	TRBD2	.	TRBV7-9	CASSLSGRTDTQYF	TGTGCCAGCAGCTTGAGCGGGAGGACAGATACGCAGTATTTT
TRBJ2-6	17	.	.	TRBV7-2	CASNPTGTRAGANVLTF	TGTGCCAGCAACCCCACCGGGACCCGCGCTGGGGCCAACGTCCTGACTTTC
TRBJ1-4	17	TRBD1	.	TRBV19	CASSRSSNRGPNEKLFF	TGTGCCAGTAGTAGATCCTCAAACAGGGGACCTAATGAAAAACTGTTTTTT
TRBJ1-1	13	.	once	TRBV7-2	CASSFSGNTEAFF	TGTGCCAGCAGCTTCTCAGGGAACACTGAAGCTTTCTTT
TRBJ1-2	13	.	.	TRBV5-1	CASSATANYGYTF	TGCGCCAGCAGCGCGACAGCTAACTATGGCTACACCTTC
TRBJ2-3	16	.	.	TRBV5-1	CASSARVDSSTDTQYF	TGCGCCAGCAGCGCCAGGGTGGATTCAAGCACAGATACGCAGTATTTT
TRBJ1-5	15	.	few	TRBV5-4	CASSSSPERDQPQHF	TGTGCCAGCAGCTCCTCCCCGGAACGGGATCAGCCCCAGCATTTT
TRBJ1-3	14	TRBD1	.	TRBV9	CASHGTGTGNTIYF	TGTGCCAGCCATGGGACAGGGACGGGAAACACCATATATTTT
TRBJ2-1	11	TRBD2	.	TRBV29-1	CSPTSHNEQFF	TGCAGCCCGACTAGCCACAATGAGCAGTTCTTC
TRBJ2-7	15	TRBD2	.	TRBV29-1	CSVEGSSGRNYEQYF	TGCAGCGTTGAAGGTTCTAGCGGGAGAAACTACGAGCAGTACTTC
TRBJ1-2	13	.	.	TRBV6-5	CASSYKPGRGYTF	TGTGCCAGCAGTTACAAACCAGGGCGAGGCTACACCTTC
TRBJ2-7	15	TRBD1	.	TRBV4-1	CASSHAGTGGNEQYF	TGCGCCAGCAGCCACGCCGGGACAGGGGGCAACGAGCAGTACTTC
TRBJ1-1	14	.	.	TRBV27	CASSLKPGVTEAFF	TGTGCCAGCAGTTTAAAGCCCGGGGTCACTGAAGCTTTCTTT
TRBJ2-2	18	TRBD2	few	TRBV4-3	CASSQSGLAGDGGGELFF	TGCGCCAGCAGCCAATCCGGACTAGCGGGAGACGGTGGCGGGGAGCTGTTTTTT
TRBJ1-1	12	TRBD1	.	TRBV30	CAWSQGTAEAFF	TGTGCCTGGAGTCAAGGGACAGCTGAAGCTTTCTTT
TRBJ2-1	15	.	.	TRBV28	CASSPPNIRSGEQFF	TGTGCCAGCAGTCCGCCAAACATTCGGTCCGGTGAGCAGTTCTTC
TRBJ1-1	16	.	few	TRBV14	CASSRLFGGKNTEAFF	TGTGCCAGCAGCCGGCTCTTTGGGGGGAAGAACACTGAAGCTTTCTTT
TRBJ2-5	13	.	.	TRBV2	CASTGSDQETQYF	TGTGCCAGCACCGGTAGCGACCAAGAGACCCAGTACTTC
TRBJ2-3	12	.	once	TRBV7-8	CASSLTGDTQYF	TGTGCCAGCAGCTTAACGGGGGATACGCAGTATTTT
TRBJ2-2	13	.	few	TRBV11-2	CASSLGHPGELFF	TGTGCCAGCAGCTTAGGTCATCCCGGGGAGCTGTTTTTT
TRBJ1-1	13	.	.	TRBV5-1	CASSLRGGSQAFF	TGCGCCAGCAGCCTGCGGGGGGGATCTCAAGCTTTCTTT
TRBJ2-1	16	TRBD2	.	TRBV19	CASSIRLAGWVNEQFF	TGTGCCAGTAGTATAAGGCTAGCGGGGTGGGTAAATGAGCAGTTCTTC
TRBJ1-4	12	.	.	TRBV19	CASRQGWEKLFF	TGTGCCAGTCGCCAGGGTTGGGAAAAACTGTTTTTT
TRBJ1-4	15	.	.	TRBV7-8	CASSFSGRGNEKLFF	TGTGCCAGCAGCTTCTCGGGACGGGGTAATGAAAAACTGTTTTTT
TRBJ2-2	15	.	.	TRBV5-1	CASSRRLQGTGELFF	TGCGCCAGCAGTCGAAGATTGCAGGGCACCGGGGAGCTGTTTTTT
TRBJ1-6	14	.	.	TRBV7-8	CASTPGRHNSPLHF	TGTGCCAGCACCCCCGGACGCCATAATTCACCCCTCCACTTT